The rows below give T cell receptor beta chains drawn from one sample of a study of blood T cell repertoires in COVID-19. Produced via immunoSEQ multiplex PCR; TCRdb's table is partial and in-frame only. The table includes 100,000 to 150,000 clones, 90% detected once. Source material: peripheral blood. These receptors were obtained from a man in his 60s with COVID-19, enrolled during active disease. CDR3s include the opening cysteine and the closing phenylalanine or tryptophan. The order of the fields is V gene, clone size, J gene, D gene, CDR3 protein, CDR3 DNA. A D gene is named only where the DNA matches it firmly. Some rows have no size entry. The others give once, few or many, or a class for an expanded clone.

>TRBV5-1|.|TRBJ2-5|TRBD1
CASSFDRAQETQYF
TGCGCCAGCAGCTTCGACAGGGCCCAAGAGACCCAGTACTTC
>TRBV27|.|TRBJ1-6|TRBD1
CASSWTGGNSPLHF
TGTGCCAGCAGCTGGACAGGCGGGAATTCACCCCTCCACTTT
>TRBV3-1/TRBV3-2|.|TRBJ1-6|.
CASSQGEGLEDSPLHF
TGTGCCAGCAGCCAAGGGGAGGGATTAGAGGATTCACCCCTCCACTTT
>TRBV28|.|TRBJ2-6|.
CASSFRGSGANVLTF
TGTGCCAGCAGTTTCAGGGGCTCTGGGGCCAACGTCCTGACTTTC
>TRBV11-3|.|TRBJ2-3|TRBD2
CASSLGLAGGVDTQYF
TGTGCCAGCAGCCTCGGACTAGCGGGAGGGGTAGATACGCAGTATTTT
>TRBV6-4|few|TRBJ2-2|TRBD2
CASSEKGGPTGELFF
TGTGCCAGCAGTGAGAAGGGAGGGCCCACCGGGGAGCTGTTTTTT
>TRBV19|.|TRBJ1-3|TRBD1
CASIGTGRGNTIYF
TGTGCCAGTATCGGGACAGGGAGGGGAAACACCATATATTTT
>TRBV7-2|.|TRBJ2-2|TRBD1
CASSFRQGPGELFF
TGTGCCAGCAGCTTTAGACAGGGCCCCGGGGAGCTGTTTTTT
>TRBV18|.|TRBJ1-4|TRBD1
CASSPGTGIEKLFF
TGTGCCAGCTCACCCGGGACAGGGATTGAAAAACTGTTTTTT
>TRBV19|.|TRBJ2-3|.
CATRDFFTDTQYF
TGTGCCACTCGGGACTTCTTCACAGATACGCAGTATTTT
>TRBV12-3/TRBV12-4|.|TRBJ2-7|TRBD2
CASSLTLAGEGYF
TGTGCCAGCAGTCTCACCCTAGCGGGAGAGGGGTACTTC
>TRBV2|.|TRBJ1-3|TRBD1
CASSENSGQGANGNTIYF
TGTGCCAGCAGTGAAAATTCGGGACAGGGGGCTAATGGAAACACCATATATTTT
>TRBV30|.|TRBJ1-5|.
CAWSLGIHSNQPQHF
TGTGCCTGGAGTTTGGGCATACATAGCAATCAGCCCCAGCATTTT
>TRBV5-1|.|TRBJ2-3|TRBD2
CASSTRTSGSLGTDTQYF
TGCGCCAGCAGCACACGGACTAGCGGGAGTTTGGGAACAGATACGCAGTATTTT
>TRBV6-5|.|TRBJ1-5|TRBD1
CASVWTGGNQPQHF
TGTGCCAGCGTCTGGACAGGGGGGAATCAGCCCCAGCATTTT
>TRBV7-2|.|TRBJ2-2|TRBD2
CASSLNLLPRLAVGELFF
TGTGCCAGCAGCTTAAACCTCCTTCCGAGACTAGCCGTCGGGGAGCTGTTTTTT